One sample yielded the 21 T cell receptor beta chains listed below, sequenced in a study of Graves' ophthalmopathy and Graves' hyperthyroidism. For repertoire sequencing, the TCR beta CDR3 regions were amplified from RNA transcripts. Second-round multiplex PCR came after first-round RT-PCR with HTBI primers. TCRdb ran MiXCR on the multiplex PCR reads and lists one entry per CDR3 protein. Of hundreds of thousands of distinct CDR3 sequences in the sample, 20% to 25% were seen once. The material sequenced was peripheral blood. The receptor source for this set is a woman aged 18 to 35 with stable Graves' hyperthyroidism. Some clones in this sample may be carry-over from other donors' samples.

This clonotype was seen at least ten times. The chain combines TRBV2 with TRBJ2-7; 10 bases match TRBD1. Per the germline V gene, CDR1 is SNHLY and CDR2 is FYNNEI. Losses at the gene ends were 11 bases for V and 4 bases for J; bases not matched to a gene: 8. The CDR3 runs to 13 residues. In DNA, the CDR3 is TGTGCCGGGGGACAGGGGAAGCTTTACGAGCAGTACTTC. This sequence encodes CAGGQGKLYEQYF.

In its sample, this clonotype was seen a few times. J is TRBJ2-5 and V is TRBV12-3 or TRBV12-4, with a tentative D call TRBD2 (6 bases). The CDR3 consists of 14 residues. Trimming removed 4 bases at V and 2 bases at J, with 11 bases between. CDR3 coding DNA: TGTGCCAGCAGTTCCTTGACTAGACAAGAGACCCAGTACTTC. This encodes CASSSLTRQETQYF.

A word on this clonotype: The CDR3 end shows no conserved phenylalanine or tryptophan, and so a read error is likely. This chain links TRBV19 with TRBJ2-7, with D possibly being TRBD2 (5 bases). V lost 4 bases and J lost 5, with 18 bases in between. Germline CDR1 is LNHDA and CDR2 is SQIVND (reference sequence). This CDR3 is built from 15 residues. CDR3 sequence (DNA): TGTGCCAGTAGTACCACCGGGATGAAGTCGGACGAGCAGTACTAC. Amino acid sequence: CASSTTGMKSDEQYY.

The chain recombines TRBV5-1 with TRBJ1-1; possibly TRBD1 for D (5 bases). The CDR3 has 15 residues. Germline V lookup: CDR1 SGHRS, CDR2 YFSETQ. The V and J ends lost 4 bases and 1 base respectively, with 14 bases between them. CDR3 sequence: CASSVLGAPNTEAFF. The CDR3 DNA follows: TGCGCCAGCAGCGTCCTAGGGGCTCCGAACACTGAAGCTTTCTTT.

This clonotype was detected ten times or more. V is TRBV10-2 and J is TRBJ2-7; no clear D gene. This CDR3 has 13 residues. Trimming took off 6 bases at V and 0 bases at J, with 9 bases between the two ends. Per the germline V gene, CDR1 is WSHSY and CDR2 is SAAADI. CDR3 bases: TGCGCCAGCAGCGGACGGACCTCCTACGAGCAGTACTTC. Residues: CASSGRTSYEQYF.

This clonotype was picked up many times. The chain joins TRBV6-2 or TRBV6-3 to TRBJ2-5; possibly TRBD2 for D (5 bases). The CDR3 is 15 residues long. V was cut by 6 bases and J by 2 bases, with 16 bases left in between. Looked up from germline, CDR1 is MNHEY and CDR2 is SVGEGT. The CDR3 reads CASRPLDWGQETQYF. The CDR3 nucleotides read TGTGCCAGCAGGCCACTGGACTGGGGACAAGAGACCCAGTACTTC.

Many counts were recorded for this clonotype. The chain combines TRBV28 with TRBJ2-2, with TRBD1 identical over 7 bases. V lost 8 bases to trimming and J lost 3 bases; unmatched junction nucleotides: 6. CDR1 and CDR2 from the germline V gene are MDHEN and SYDVKM. The CDR3 is made up of 14 amino acids. CDR3 amino acids: CASLDRVYTGELFF. The CDR3 DNA reads TGTGCCAGCCTTGACAGGGTTTACACCGGGGAGCTGTTTTTT.

This clonotype appeared many times. V usage is TRBV20-1 and J usage is TRBJ2-3, with D unresolved. The germline V gene encodes CDR1 DFQATT and CDR2 SNEGSKA (reference sequence). The CDR3 consists of 13 residues. V lost 0 bases to trimming and J lost 4 bases, with 8 bases between them. The DNA of the CDR3 is TGCAGTGCTAGAGATTTCCGCGCAGATACGCAGTATTTT. The encoded protein is CSARDFRADTQYF.

The gene calls are TRBV3-1 and TRBJ2-2; D perhaps matches TRBD2 (5 bases). The V end lost 4 bases, the J end lost 7 bases, and 13 bases lay between the germline ends. Germline V gene lookup returns CDR1 LGHDT and CDR2 YNNKEL (reference sequence). The CDR3 sequence is 14 residues long. The CDR3 is CASSRYEGFGELFF. Written as DNA, the CDR3 is TGTGCCAGCAGCCGATACGAGGGTTTCGGGGAGCTGTTTTTT.

V and J are TRBV5-5 and TRBJ1-1, with D perhaps matching TRBD1 (6 bases). Germline loops: CDR1 SGHKS, CDR2 YYEKEE (reference sequence). This CDR3 spans 16 amino acids. The V and J ends lost 0 bases and 4 bases respectively, with 16 bases between them. The CDR3 DNA follows: TGTGCCAGCAGCTTGGAGACAGGCGGAGGGGTCACTGAAGCTTTCTTT. Translation: CASSLETGGGVTEAFF.

This clonotype was observed at least ten times. The J gene is TRBJ1-3, the V gene TRBV12-3 or TRBV12-4; TRBD1 aligns across 7 bases. This CDR3 region has 14 residues. V lost 4 bases to trimming and J lost 1 base; unmatched junction nucleotides: 1. CDR3 amino acids: CASSSRGSGNTIYF. The CDR3 bases are TGTGCCAGCAGTTCCAGGGGGTCTGGAAACACCATATATTTT.

As concerns this clonotype: This may stem from a read error, because a much larger clone lies one nucleotide away. V and J are TRBV11-2 and TRBJ2-2; a weak D match, TRBD2 (5 bases). From germline, CDR1 is SGHAT and CDR2 FQNNGV. The length of the CDR3 is 14 residues. CDR3: CASSFQLITGELLF. The DNA of the CDR3 is TGTGCCAGCAGCTTTCAACTGATCACCGGGGAGCTGTTGTTT.

The table lists this clonotype with many counts. CDR3 region: CAWSVRTGGLAFF. In DNA, the CDR3 is TGTGCCTGGAGTGTACGGACAGGGGGATTGGCTTTCTTT. V is TRBV30 and J is TRBJ1-1, with 10 bases aligning to TRBD1. The length of the CDR3 is 13 residues. The trim removed 0 bases at V and 11 bases at J, leaving 6 bases unmatched. Germline lookup yields CDR1 GTSNPN and CDR2 SVGIG (reference sequence).

This clonotype came up a few times. The chain employs TRBV5-6 and TRBJ2-5, with 7 bases lining up with TRBD1. CDR3 size: 15 residues. V was pared by 0 bases and J by 4 bases, with 6 bases of the junction left unmatched. Germline loops: CDR1 SGHDT, CDR2 YYEEEE. As DNA, the CDR3 is TGTGCCAGCAGCTTGGCCGACAGGGCACCAGAGACCCAGTACTTC. Protein sequence: CASSLADRAPETQYF.

This clonotype was seen repeatedly, ten times or more. The V call is TRBV12-3 or TRBV12-4, the J call TRBJ1-2, with 8 bases fitting TRBD1. CDR3 length equals 13 residues. J gave up 8 bases and V 7 bases, and 9 bases lay outside the gene matches. The CDR3 coding sequence is TGTGCCAGCACCCTCGACAGGGGTCGGGGCTACACCTTC. Amino acids: CASTLDRGRGYTF.

This clonotype was detected many times. V and J are TRBV6-5 and TRBJ2-5; possibly TRBD2 for D (5 bases). V shed 7 bases and J shed 2 bases, with 8 bases lying between them. Germline CDR1 and CDR2: MNHEY and SVGAGI. The CDR3 is made up of 12 amino acids. CDR3 loop: CASKRGQETQYF. CDR3 nucleotide sequence: TGTGCCAGCAAGCGAGGGCAAGAGACCCAGTACTTC.

This clonotype has a count of ten or more. V gene TRBV12-3 or TRBV12-4 combines with J gene TRBJ1-5, with D unresolved. Trimming removed 3 bases at V and 6 bases at J, with 9 bases between. The CDR3 totals 13 residues. CDR3 coding DNA: TGTGCCAGCAGTTTGGGGATCGGTCAGCCCCAGCATTTT. Its translation is CASSLGIGQPQHF.

This clonotype was observed many times. The gene calls are TRBV2 and TRBJ2-7; 10 nucleotides match TRBD2. CDR3 length: 16 residues. The germline CDR1 and CDR2 sequences are SNHLY and FYNNEI. The V and J ends lost 6 bases and 4 bases, in that order; junction bases with no gene match: 12. The CDR3 DNA is TGTGCCAGCAGCCCTCCAGGACTAGCGGTACTTTACGAGCAGTACTTC. Its protein product is CASSPPGLAVLYEQYF.

Notes on this clonotype: A read error may account for a junction end that differs from germline. The V gene is TRBV7-7, the J gene TRBJ2-2, with D possibly called TRBD1 or TRBD2 (5 bases each). The CDR3 is 16 residues long. CDR1 is SSHAT, CDR2 FNYEAQ, per germline (reference sequence). The CDR3 DNA follows: TGTGCTAGCAGTGAAACCGGGACCGCGAACACCGGGGAGCTGTTTTTT. This translates into CASSETGTANTGELFF.

This clonotype has a count of ten or more. The rearrangement links TRBV12-3 or TRBV12-4 to TRBJ1-5; 12 bases line up with TRBD1. The CDR3 contains 15 residues. The V segment lost 5 bases and the J segment 6 bases; nucleotides outside the gene matches: 5. The CDR3 is CASSAGTGGFQPQHF. CDR3 nucleotide sequence: TGTGCCAGCAGTGCCGGGACAGGGGGCTTTCAGCCCCAGCATTTT.

At least ten counts were recorded for this clonotype. The J gene is TRBJ2-7, the V gene TRBV2, with D tentatively TRBD1 or TRBD2 (5 bases each). V dropped 8 bases and J dropped 5 bases, with 19 bases sitting between them. The CDR3 totals 14 residues. CDR1 SNHLY and CDR2 FYNNEI come from the germline V gene. The CDR3 region is CASGWGTQNDEQYF. CDR3 in DNA: TGTGCCAGCGGGTGGGGGACGCAGAACGACGAGCAGTACTTC.